The 15 T cell receptor beta chains listed next were all sequenced from one sample in a study of graft-versus-host responses after intestinal transplantation. No cognate antigen is known for these TCRs. Produced via immunoSEQ multiplex PCR; TCRdb's table is partial and in-frame only. The data contain approximately 89,000 clones, about 90% of them singletons. Material: unstimulated CD4+ T cells sorted from spleen or lymph node cells, obtained before intestinal transplant. These receptors were obtained from a human donor who received an intestinal transplant.

This clone was recorded a few times. The chain uses TRBV19 and TRBJ1-3; 9 bases fit TRBD1. Germline lookup yields CDR1 LNHDA and CDR2 SQIVND (reference sequence). This CDR3 comprises 17 residues. Trimming took 5 bases from V and 0 from J; bases not matched to a gene: 8. The CDR3 spells CASSSTGGLLSGNTIYF. CDR3 nucleotides: TGTGCCAGTAGTTCTACAGGGGGCCTACTCTCTGGAAACACCATATATTTT.

V gene TRBV9 combines with J gene TRBJ2-5; 9 bases line up with TRBD2. The V and J ends lost 0 bases and 5 bases, in that order; junction bases with no gene match: 5. CDR3 size: 15 residues. In germline, CDR1 is SGDLS, CDR2 YYNGEE. CDR3 sequence reads: CASSVASGAVETQYF. DNA of the CDR3: TGTGCCAGCAGCGTAGCTAGCGGGGCCGTTGAGACCCAGTACTTC.

The chain employs TRBV11-2 and TRBJ2-7, with 14 positions matching TRBD2. Per the germline V gene, CDR1 is SGHAT and CDR2 is FQNNGV. Losses at the gene ends were 3 bases for V and 7 bases for J; bases not matched to a gene: 8. The CDR3 covers 16 residues. The CDR3 here is CASSFLGTSGGWEQYF. Here the CDR3 DNA reads TGTGCCAGCAGCTTCCTCGGGACTAGCGGGGGCTGGGAGCAGTACTTC.

The gene calls are TRBV7-9 and TRBJ2-7; a possible D gene is TRBD1 (5 bases). Germline V gives CDR1 SEHNR, CDR2 FQNEAQ (reference sequence). Trimming stripped 3 bases from V and 2 bases from J, with 14 bases between. The CDR3 runs 15 residues. The CDR3 is CASSLMQGVPYEQYF. As DNA, the CDR3 is TGTGCCAGCAGCTTGATGCAGGGTGTACCCTACGAGCAGTACTTC.

J is TRBJ2-7 and V is TRBV6-6; TRBD1 might be the D (6 bases). V was clipped by 2 bases and J by 1 base, with 15 bases between them. This CDR3 contains 16 residues. CDR1 is MNHNY and CDR2 is SVGAGI in the germline V gene (reference sequence). CDR3 sequence reads: CASSYGWGRLSYEQYF. CDR3 coding DNA: TGTGCCAGCAGTTACGGGTGGGGGCGTCTATCCTACGAGCAGTACTTC.

This rearrangement joins TRBV7-9 to TRBJ2-6; possibly TRBD1 for D (5 bases). Germline CDR1 SEHNR, CDR2 FQNEAQ (reference sequence). CDR3 length: 17 amino acids. Trimming cost V 1 base and J 1 base, with 11 bases left between them. CDR3 DNA sequence: TGTGCCAGCAGCTTAGGGACAAAAGGTTCTGGGGCCAACGTCCTGACTTTC. Its translation: CASSLGTKGSGANVLTF. Full variable domain (rest looked up from reference TRBV7-9 and TRBJ2-6): DTGVSQNPRHKITKRGQNVTFRCDPISEHNRLYWYRQTLGQGPEFLTYFQNEAQLEKSRLLSDRFSAERPKGSFSTLEIQRTEQGDSAMYLCASSLGTKGSGANVLTFGAGSRLTVL.

The V call is TRBV6-1, the J call TRBJ2-4, with a weak D call TRBD1 (6 bases). This CDR3 is 16 amino acids long. V was trimmed by 4 bases and J by 1 base, leaving 14 bases between them. The V gene's germline CDR1 is MNHNS and CDR2 SASEGT. In nucleotides, the CDR3 is TGTGCCAGCAGTGCGGGACACATGGAGGCCAAAAACATTCAGTACTTC. This encodes CASSAGHMEAKNIQYF.

The V call is TRBV30, the J call TRBJ2-3; 10 bases are a match to TRBD2. J gave up 3 bases and V 3 bases, and 12 bases lay outside the gene matches. In germline, CDR1 is GTSNPN, CDR2 SVGIG (reference sequence). The CDR3 has 17 amino acids. The CDR3 reads CAWSAPLSGRATDTQYF. CDR3 coding DNA: TGTGCCTGGAGCGCCCCCCTAAGCGGGAGGGCGACAGATACGCAGTATTTT.

The rearrangement joins TRBV10-3 to TRBJ1-5; no clear D. V lost 10 bases and J 4 bases, leaving 17 bases between the germline ends. Germline V gives CDR1 ENHRY, CDR2 SYGVKD. The length of the CDR3 is 14 residues. The CDR3 loop is CATKDGERNQPQHF. The CDR3 DNA sequence: TGTGCCACCAAGGACGGGGAACGTAATCAGCCCCAGCATTTT.

The chain has TRBV23-1 and TRBJ1-2; D is undetermined. TRBV23-1 is known as an ORF, though its function is uncertain. V was shortened by 2 bases and J by 9 bases, with 13 bases between the two germline ends. The length of the CDR3 is 13 residues. The CDR3 protein is CASSQNRGRCYTF. The CDR3 nucleotides are TGCGCCAGCAGTCAAAACCGGGGTAGGTGCTACACCTTC.

This sequence joins TRBV4-3 and TRBJ2-7; D remains unclear. The V gene lost 4 bases and the J gene lost 5 bases, with 15 bases spanning the gap. Germline-derived CDR1 and CDR2 are LGHNA and YSLEER. This CDR3 comprises 14 residues. The CDR3 spells CASSRSGPRDEQYF. The CDR3 DNA reads TGCGCCAGCAGCCGGTCGGGTCCCCGGGACGAGCAGTACTTC.

This clone was detected only once. The CDR3 nucleotides are TGTGCCTGGAGTGTTCTCTACGAGCAGTACTTC. This sequence encodes CAWSVLYEQYF. The chain is built from TRBV30 and TRBJ2-5; D ambiguous. Gene TRBJ2-7 matches the end of the DNA better, so the J call may be wrong. The CDR3 runs 11 residues. Germline V gene sequence: CDR1 GTSNPN, CDR2 SVGIG (reference sequence).

The CDR3 is CASSPLGGNYGYTF. In DNA form, the CDR3 reads TGTGCCAGCAGCCCTTTAGGGGGAAACTATGGCTACACCTTC. V usage is TRBV6-5 and J usage is TRBJ1-2, with D possibly matching TRBD1 (6 bases). The CDR3 is 14 amino acids. In germline, CDR1 is MNHEY, CDR2 SVGAGI. V lost 6 bases and J lost 2, with 13 bases in between.

This chain uses TRBV5-1 with TRBJ2-7; D not resolved. V was cut by 4 bases and J by 4 bases, with 12 bases left in between. The CDR3 loop spans 13 amino acids. Germline V lookup: CDR1 SGHRS, CDR2 YFSETQ. In DNA form, the CDR3 reads TGCGCCAGCAGCCAGTCGTTCGGGTACGAGCAGTACTTC. This codes for CASSQSFGYEQYF. Full variable domain (outside the CDR3, taken from reference TRBV5-1 and TRBJ2-7): KAGVTQTPRYLIKTRGQQVTLSCSPISGHRSVSWYQQTPGQGLQFLFEYFSETQRNKGNFPGRFSGRQFSNSRSEMNVSTLELGDSALYLCASSQSFGYEQYFGPGTRLTVT.

The V gene is TRBV5-4, the J gene TRBJ1-1; TRBD1 is a possible D gene (5 bases). The CDR3 runs 15 residues. From germline, CDR1 is SGHNT and CDR2 YYREEE (reference sequence). Trimming removed 0 bases from V and 7 bases from J, with 16 bases in between. CDR3 residues: CASSLVVWGEVEAFF. The CDR3 bases are TGTGCCAGCAGCTTGGTGGTTTGGGGGGAGGTTGAAGCTTTCTTT.